This T cell receptor beta chain is from a study of CD8 T cells in Susac syndrome. General observations from the study: A relatively small number of individuals underwent TCR sequencing and HLA analysis.

Regarding this clonotype: Antigen specificity is unknown.

With random hexamers, 0.5 to 1 ug RNA was reverse transcribed. TCRdb ran MiXCR on the immunoSEQ multiplex PCR reads and lists one entry per CDR3 protein. The sample carries 400,000 or so distinct CDR3 sequences, 75% to 90% recorded once. The CDR3 contains 16 residues. Germline V gene sequence: CDR1 SQVTM, CDR2 ANQGSEA. Losses at the gene ends were 0 bases for V and 4 bases for J; bases not matched to a gene: 11. Sequencing of TCR beta drew on CD8+ and CD4+ T cells from blood. Included as multiple sclerosis controls were treatment-naive patients who had stable or active relapsing-remitting disease. It was negative isolation that provided the CD8+ and CD4+ T cells, whereas TEMRA cells were enriched by FACS.

The chain links TRBV29-1 to TRBJ1-2; 7 nucleotides line up with TRBD1. The receptor was derived from a human donor with multiple sclerosis. Material: CD8+ T cells from PBMCs. In DNA form, the CDR3 reads TGCAGCGTTGAAGATCCAGAAGGACAGGCCGGCTATGGCTACACCTTC. Translation: CSVEDPEGQAGYGYTF.